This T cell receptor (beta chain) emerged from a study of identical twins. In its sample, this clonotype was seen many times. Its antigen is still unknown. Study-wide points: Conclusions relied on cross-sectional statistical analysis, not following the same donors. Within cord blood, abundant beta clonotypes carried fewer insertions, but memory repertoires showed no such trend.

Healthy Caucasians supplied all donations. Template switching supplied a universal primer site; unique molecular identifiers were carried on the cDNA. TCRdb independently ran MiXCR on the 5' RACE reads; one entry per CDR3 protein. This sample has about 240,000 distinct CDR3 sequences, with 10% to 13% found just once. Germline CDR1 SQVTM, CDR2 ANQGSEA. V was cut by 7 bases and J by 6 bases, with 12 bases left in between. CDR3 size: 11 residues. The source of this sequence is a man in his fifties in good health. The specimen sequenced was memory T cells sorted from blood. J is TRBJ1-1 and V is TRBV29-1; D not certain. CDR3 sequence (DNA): TGCAGCGGAGAACCGGTGGCTGAAGCTTTCTTT. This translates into CSGEPVAEAFF.